Below, 21 T cell receptor beta chains from the same sample are listed, as sequenced in a study of synovial regulatory T cells in juvenile arthritis. Assay used: immunoSEQ multiplex PCR; TCRdb lists only in-frame clones, some missing. The sample data list under 10,000 clones. Sequenced sample: Treg cells from blood. Subset denoted: remaining (HLA-DR-negative) circulating blood Treg cells. The receptors here all came from a donor between 2 and 29 years old with juvenile idiopathic arthritis.

This chain joins TRBV18 and TRBJ1-4. The germline V gene has CDR1 KGHSH and CDR2 LQKENI. This CDR3 comprises 14 residues. There is no recorded DNA. The CDR3 sequence: CASSPPSGTEKLFF.

The rearrangement joins TRBV5-6 to TRBJ2-1; TCRdb lists TRBD1, though no DNA is available to test this call. The germline V gene has CDR1 SGHDT and CDR2 YYEEEE. CDR3 length: 18 amino acids. DNA for this receptor is not on file. CDR3 protein: CASSEGGLGQLRLSQQFF.

The chain recombines TRBV6-1 with TRBJ2-7; the TCRdb call, TRBD1, lacks DNA for checking. Per germline, CDR1 MNHNS and CDR2 SASEGT. This CDR3 comprises 13 residues. Nucleotide data are not available. CDR3 residues: CASSVLQGYEQYF.

The rearrangement uses TRBV11-2 and TRBJ2-2; TCRdb designates TRBD1, a call that cannot be tested without DNA. The germline V gene has CDR1 SGHAT and CDR2 FQNNGV. The CDR3 contains 16 residues. The record lacks a DNA sequence. The CDR3 here is CASSLVQVTYTGELFF.

The V call is TRBV18, the J call TRBJ1-5. The CDR3 has 16 amino acids. No DNA is given. CDR1 and CDR2 (germline): KGHSH, LQKENI. This chain's CDR3 is CASSPGKEGRKGPQHF. Combining the CDR3 with reference TRBV18 and TRBJ1-5 gives the whole variable domain NAGVMQNPRHLVRRRGQEARLRCSPMKGHSHVYWYRQLPEEGLKFMVYLQKENIIDESGMPKERFSAEFPKEGPSILRIQQVVRGDSAAYFCASSPGKEGRKGPQHFGDGTRLSIL.

The chain employs TRBV12-5 and TRBJ2-7; TCRdb outputs TRBD2, but without DNA this stays unchecked. The length of the CDR3 is 14 residues. No DNA is given. Germline loops: CDR1 LGHNT, CDR2 FRNRAP. CDR3: CASGLRLDSDEQYF.

Here the CDR3 reads CASSLETVTLYEQYF. V and J are TRBV11-2 and TRBJ2-7. The CDR3 runs 15 residues. The record lacks a DNA sequence. Germline values: CDR1 SGHAT, CDR2 FQNNGV.

V and J are TRBV18 and TRBJ2-1; TCRdb gives TRBD2 as the D gene, but with no DNA this cannot be confirmed. This CDR3 is built from 14 residues. No DNA was logged. Germline V gene sequence: CDR1 KGHSH, CDR2 LQKENI. The CDR3 protein is CASSLGTSGNEQFF. The complete variable domain, with remaining parts taken from reference TRBV18 and TRBJ2-1, reads NAGVMQNPRHLVRRRGQEARLRCSPMKGHSHVYWYRQLPEEGLKFMVYLQKENIIDESGMPKERFSAEFPKEGPSILRIQQVVRGDSAAYFCASSLGTSGNEQFFGPGTRLTVL.

This chain uses TRBV19 with TRBJ2-1; TCRdb calls TRBD2, which cannot be checked without DNA. The CDR3 covers 13 residues. DNA is not on record. Germline CDR1 reads LNHDA; CDR2 reads SQIVND (reference sequence). The CDR3: CASSIPKSNEQFF.

This chain connects TRBV4-1 to TRBJ1-2. Germline loops: CDR1 MGHRA, CDR2 YSYEKL. The CDR3 spans 13 residues. No DNA is recorded. The CDR3 sequence is CASSQPPDYGYTF.

The chain has TRBV10-1 and TRBJ1-5; TCRdb outputs TRBD1, but without DNA this stays unchecked. The CDR3 covers 13 residues. The record lacks a DNA sequence. Germline assignment: CDR1 WNHNN and CDR2 SYGVQD (reference sequence). The CDR3 sequence is CASRSYRDQPQHF.

This rearrangement joins TRBV20-1 to TRBJ2-2. The CDR3 covers 11 residues. The DNA is not on file. The germline CDR1 and CDR2 sequences are DFQATT and SNEGSKA (reference sequence). CDR3 loop: CSAPPTGELFF.

The genes are TRBV4-1 and TRBJ1-2; as DNA is missing, the TRBD1 call by TCRdb cannot be tested. The CDR3 sequence is 15 residues long. DNA for this receptor is not on file. CDR1 and CDR2 (germline): MGHRA, YSYEKL. The CDR3: CASSQAPGLSDGYTF.

The chain joins TRBV18 to TRBJ1-1; with no DNA, the TCRdb D assignment of TRBD1 cannot be verified. Germline CDR1 and CDR2: KGHSH and LQKENI. The CDR3 runs to 15 residues. The protein alone is recorded here. CDR3 region: CASSPAWTEITEAFF.

Here the CDR3 reads CASSSLGWLYEQYF. The genes are TRBV6-1 and TRBJ2-7; TCRdb indicates TRBD1, and absent DNA this call remains unverified. The germline V gene encodes CDR1 MNHNS and CDR2 SASEGT. The CDR3 is 14 residues long. No DNA sequence was recorded.

V and J are TRBV20-1 and TRBJ2-1; TCRdb names TRBD1, which stays unverified in the absence of DNA. The CDR3 has 11 amino acids. No DNA has been recorded. Germline CDR1 is DFQATT and CDR2 is SNEGSKA (reference sequence). The CDR3 sequence is CSAPEGDEQFF.

The CDR3 sequence is CSAKQGTEAFF. The chain employs TRBV20-1 and TRBJ1-1. Germline V CDR1 and CDR2: DFQATT, SNEGSKA (reference sequence). The CDR3 spans 11 residues. No coding sequence is recorded.

V gene TRBV19 combines with J gene TRBJ1-1. CDR3 length equals 13 residues. No DNA is recorded. The germline gives CDR1 LNHDA, CDR2 SQIVND (reference sequence). This CDR3 is CASSTMEGTEAFF.

The rearrangement links TRBV7-8 to TRBJ2-6; no DNA is available, so the TRBD2 call from TCRdb remains unchecked. CDR1 and CDR2 (germline): SGHVS, FQNEAQ. The CDR3 totals 16 residues. This entry has no DNA. The CDR3: CASSLAHLGGANVLTF.

The CDR3 loop reads CASSSPGVLDTQYF. The rearrangement links TRBV18 to TRBJ2-3; absent DNA, TCRdb's TRBD2 call cannot be checked. CDR3 size: 14 residues. Only the protein sequence is given. Germline V gene sequence: CDR1 KGHSH, CDR2 LQKENI.

The J gene is TRBJ1-5, the V gene TRBV9; TCRdb indicates TRBD1, and absent DNA this call remains unverified. This CDR3 comprises 14 residues. The record lacks a DNA sequence. Germline CDR1 is SGDLS and CDR2 is YYNGEE. The CDR3 protein is CASSALQGGQPQHF.